This T cell receptor beta chain was sequenced in a study of blood T cell repertoires in COVID-19. Across the study: Collection of acute and convalescent COVID-19 samples took place in the United States, Italy and Spain. The analysed material was cDNA or gDNA that came from T cells, B-cell-depleted T cells, or PBMCs.

The CDR3 covers 13 residues. The germline V gene has CDR1 LNHDA and CDR2 SQIVND (reference sequence). Trimming left V 4 bases short and J 2 bases short, with 9 bases between. In the original workflow: From reference gene primer amplification, estimates of nucleated cell counts were derived. Measured with immunoSEQ multiplex PCR; TCRdb has only the in-frame clones, and not every one. That table furnishes V, J and clone size, whereas the DNA furnished D and trimming. This table holds around 120,000 clones, 78% found once. Sequencing was done on a sample of peripheral blood. The V call is TRBV19, the J call TRBJ2-7; D perhaps matches TRBD2 (6 bases). The clonotype was recovered from a man between 65 and 85 years old with acute or convalescent COVID-19. This chain's CDR3 is CASSKAGTYEQYF. Written as DNA, the CDR3 is TGTGCCAGTAGTAAGGCGGGAACCTACGAGCAGTACTTC.